These 24 T cell receptor beta chains were all obtained from the same sample, sequenced in a study of CD8+CD57+ T cells in acquired aplastic anemia. Patients selected for sequencing had displayed CD8+CD57+ cell expansion by flow cytometry. TCR beta VDJ combinations and CDR3 sequences were profiled from genomic DNA. One entry per CDR3 protein results from TCRdb running MiXCR on the reads. In the table there are 200,000 to 300,000 distinct CDR3 sequences, approximately 80% of which are singletons. Sequenced input: sorted CD4+, CD8+, or CD8+CD57+ T cells (not recorded which) from PBMCs. These TCRs come from a human donor with aplastic anemia.

Of note for this clonotype: The conserved phenylalanine or tryptophan is not found at the CDR3 terminus, so this likely reflects a read error. Because the CDR3's place on the DNA is in doubt, the DNA is left out and the CDR3 is given as listed by TCRdb. The gene calls are TRBV7-9 and TRBJ2-2; the D segment call TRBD2 is taken from the table without a DNA check. The V gene's germline CDR1 is SEHNR and CDR2 FQNEAQ (reference sequence). The CDR3 has 12 amino acids, counting both end residues. This chain's CDR3 is CASSFQRSGGFV.

The chain is built from TRBV9 and TRBJ2-3; maybe TRBD2 (7 bases). The CDR3 length is 15 residues. Trimming took off 3 bases at V and 5 bases at J, with 16 bases between the two ends. Looked up from germline, CDR1 is SGDLS and CDR2 is YYNGEE. DNA for the CDR3: TGTGCCAGCAGCGGGGAGGGGGGAGCGGGAGATACGCAGTATTTT. Its protein product is CASSGEGGAGDTQYF. The whole variable domain, remainder taken from reference TRBV9 and TRBJ2-3, is DSGVTQTPKHLITATGQRVTLRCSPRSGDLSVYWYQQSLDQGLQFLIQYYNGEERAKGNILERFSAQQFPDLHSELNLSSLELGDSALYFCASSGEGGAGDTQYFGPGTRLTVL.

On this clonotype itself: The junction departs from germline at one end; a sequencing error may be responsible. J is TRBJ2-1 and V is TRBV15; TRBD2 aligns across 8 bases. The CDR3 is 16 amino acids. From germline, CDR1 is LNHNV and CDR2 YYDKDF (reference sequence). The CDR3 nucleotides read TGTGCCACTAGCAGAGATCGGGGGGGGCCTAACAATGAGCAGTTCTTC. Encoded protein: CATSRDRGGPNNEQFF.

About this clonotype: Because the CDR3 is missing its conserved closing phenylalanine or tryptophan, this is likely a read error. The rearrangement uses TRBV19 and TRBJ2-1; D uncertain. V was clipped by 2 bases and J by 8 bases, with 7 bases between them. The germline V gene encodes CDR1 LNHDA and CDR2 SQIVND (reference sequence). This CDR3 is 12 amino acids long. CDR3: CASSIRDDEQFY. DNA of the CDR3: TGTGCCAGTAGTATAAGGGATGATGAGCAGTTCTAC.

The chain recombines TRBV20-1 with TRBJ2-7; D is undetermined. CDR1 DFQATT and CDR2 SNEGSKA come from the germline V gene (reference sequence). Trimming took off 6 bases at V and 4 bases at J, with 16 bases between the two ends. The CDR3 sequence is 13 residues long. This CDR3 reads CSAVGEQQYEQYF. CDR3 in DNA: TGCAGTGCCGTGGGCGAACAACAATACGAGCAGTACTTC.

With regard to this clonotype: No conserved phenylalanine or tryptophan ends this CDR3, so it is likely a read error. The DNA is left out, because the CDR3 cannot be placed on it with certainty; the CDR3 is given as TCRdb lists it. The chain links TRBV7-4 to TRBJ1-2; the table gives TRBD1 as D, unverified against the DNA. The CDR3 is 13 amino acids in total, end residues counted. Germline V gene data show CDR1 as SGHVT and CDR2 as SQSDAQ. The CDR3 loop reads CASSVGVTGSKSG.

Remarks on this clonotype: This CDR3 is missing its conserved last phenylalanine or tryptophan, likely due to a read error. The DNA is omitted, as the CDR3 cannot be located on it reliably, and the CDR3 follows TCRdb's listing. The V call is TRBV9, the J call TRBJ2-3; the table gives TRBD2 as D, unverified against the DNA. The germline CDR1 and CDR2 sequences are SGDLS and YYNGEE. Termini included, the CDR3 measures 13 amino acids. CDR3 region: CASRDGRADTETQ.

The chain uses TRBV7-9 and TRBJ1-3, with unresolved D. The CDR3 loop spans 13 amino acids. Germline lookup yields CDR1 SEHNR and CDR2 FQNEAQ (reference sequence). V was clipped by 1 base and J by 4 bases, with 5 bases between them. CDR3 protein: CASSLVRGNTIYF. As DNA, the CDR3 is TGTGCCAGCAGCTTAGTGAGGGGAAACACCATATATTTT.

The chain has TRBV19 and TRBJ2-1; no clear D. The CDR3 loop spans 15 amino acids. CDR1 is LNHDA and CDR2 is SQIVND in the germline V gene (reference sequence). V lost 7 bases, J lost 13 bases, and 26 bases lay in between. CDR3 in amino acids: CASKHDWDSQETQFF. The CDR3 DNA reads TGTGCCAGTAAGCATGATTGGGATAGCCAAGAGACCCAGTTCTTC.

A note on this clonotype: The missing conserved phenylalanine or tryptophan at the end of this CDR3 makes a read error likely. No DNA is shown, since the ends of the CDR3 on it are uncertain; the CDR3 is the one TCRdb lists. V gene TRBV2 combines with J gene TRBJ2-7; the D call of TRBD2 is as the table states it, not checked on the DNA. The CDR3 adds up to 15 amino acids, both ends counted. Germline CDR1 and CDR2: SNHLY and FYNNEI. The CDR3 reads CASRSSGSLPHEYYL.

In regard to this clonotype: One end of the junction is discordant with germline, which a read error may explain. CDR3 loop: CASSLASNTEKYF. Written as DNA, the CDR3 is TGTGCCAGCAGCTTAGCATCCAATACTGAGAAATACTTT. The chain carries TRBV7-8 and TRBJ2-7; D call uncertain. Per germline, CDR1 SGHVS and CDR2 FQNEAQ. This CDR3 is 13 amino acids long.

CDR3 sequence (DNA): TGTGCCAGCAGCGCCGACGACAGGGTTGGAGAGACCCAGTACTTC. Protein sequence: CASSADDRVGETQYF. This chain connects TRBV7-8 to TRBJ2-5; 7 bases fit TRBD1. The CDR3 consists of 15 residues. The trim removed 5 bases at V and 4 bases at J, leaving 10 bases unmatched. Germline CDR1 is SGHVS and CDR2 is FQNEAQ.

This clonotype has more than one count but fewer than ten. The rearrangement uses TRBV7-9 and TRBJ2-6; TRBD2 is a possible D gene (7 bases). CDR3 length equals 16 residues. Germline CDR1 and CDR2: SEHNR and FQNEAQ (reference sequence). V lost 3 bases to trimming and J lost 16 bases, with 25 bases between them. The CDR3 bases are TGTGCCAGCAGCTTTGCAAGAAGCGGCGGGGGCGACGAGCTGACTTTC. This translates into CASSFARSGGGDELTF.

Comment on this clonotype: As the CDR3 is not closed by the conserved phenylalanine or tryptophan, this likely results from a read error. No DNA is shown, since the ends of the CDR3 on it are uncertain; the CDR3 is the one TCRdb lists. The rearrangement links TRBV7-3 to TRBJ1-1; the table's D gene call, TRBD1, was not cross checked with the DNA. The CDR3 comprises 13 residues, both ends counted. From germline, CDR1 is SGHTA and CDR2 FQGTGA. CDR3 loop: CASSTGTNTEEHL.

This clonotype was detected once. As the CDR3 is not closed by the conserved phenylalanine or tryptophan, this likely results from a read error. The DNA is left out, because the CDR3 cannot be placed on it with certainty; the CDR3 is given as TCRdb lists it. The rearrangement uses TRBV7-9 and TRBJ1-6; the table's D gene call, TRBD1, was not cross checked with the DNA. The CDR3 adds up to 14 amino acids, both ends counted. The germline CDR1 and CDR2 sequences are SEHNR and FQNEAQ (reference sequence). CDR3 residues: CASSSIPGNLLFRL.

A few counts support this clonotype. The V and J genes are TRBV9 and TRBJ2-3; D call uncertain. V lost 2 bases, J lost 15 bases, and 19 bases lay in between. Germline assignment: CDR1 SGDLS and CDR2 YYNGEE. This CDR3 has 13 amino acids. The CDR3 region is CASSVGSDTQYYF. The CDR3 DNA is TGTGCCAGCAGCGTCGGGTCAGATACGCAGTATTATTTT.

With regard to this clonotype: The junction differs from germline at one of its ends, possibly a read error. The chain has TRBV7-6 and TRBJ2-5; 7 positions match TRBD2. The CDR3 totals 14 residues. Germline V gene sequence: CDR1 SGHVS, CDR2 FNYEAQ. The CDR3 protein is CASSRASGKEDQHF. CDR3 sequence (DNA): TGTGCCAGCAGCAGAGCCAGCGGGAAAGAGGACCAGCACTTC.

Worth noting for this clonotype: Mismatch with germline at one junction end may stem from a read error. The chain joins TRBV11-3 to TRBJ2-2; D possibly corresponds to TRBD1 (5 bases). The CDR3 covers 17 residues. Germline loops: CDR1 SGHNT, CDR2 YENEEA. The CDR3 loop reads CASSYNPAGPNTGELFF. For the CDR3, the DNA is TGCGCCAGCAGCTACAATCCCGCAGGGCCGAACACCGGGGAGCTGTTTTTT.

This clonotype was detected once. The chain carries TRBV20-1 and TRBJ2-7; D gene unclear. CDR1 and CDR2 (germline): DFQATT, SNEGSKA (reference sequence). The CDR3 spans 12 residues. Here the CDR3 DNA reads TGCAGTGCTAGAAACAGAATCTACGAGGAGTACGTC. Its translation: CSARNRIYEEYV.

This clonotype was detected a few times. The rearrangement links TRBV11-2 to TRBJ2-3; perhaps TRBD2 as D (6 bases). The CDR3 has 12 amino acids. V was shortened by 1 base and J by 8 bases, with 7 bases between the two germline ends. Germline CDR1 reads SGHAT; CDR2 reads FQNNGV. This CDR3 reads CASSLGGGTQYF. DNA for the CDR3: TGTGCCAGCAGCTTAGGGGGAGGTACGCAGTATTTT.

This clonotype appeared a single time. This chain joins TRBV20-1 and TRBJ2-1; D is unclear. The CDR3 loop spans 13 amino acids. Germline V CDR1 and CDR2: DFQATT, SNEGSKA (reference sequence). V shed 2 bases and J shed 9 bases, with 14 bases lying between them. The CDR3 DNA reads TGCAGTGCTAGACCCCAGGAGCAGTCTGAGCAGTTCTTC. It encodes CSARPQEQSEQFF.

This clonotype was observed many times. V gene TRBV12-3 or TRBV12-4 combines with J gene TRBJ2-1; TRBD2 matches at 7 bases. J was trimmed by 2 bases and V by 0 bases; bases with no gene match: 4. This CDR3 contains 16 residues. In DNA, the CDR3 is TGTGCCAGCAGTTTAGCGCTTAGCGGGCCCTACAATGAGCAGTTCTTC. It specifies CASSLALSGPYNEQFF.

The V call is TRBV15, the J call TRBJ2-7; D remains unclear. CDR3 length: 14 residues. V was pared by 4 bases and J by 10 bases, with 20 bases between. CDR1 is LNHNV, CDR2 YYDKDF, per germline (reference sequence). The CDR3: CATSTGSEQSTQYF. In nucleotides, the CDR3 is TGTGCCACCAGCACAGGCAGCGAGCAATCAACCCAGTACTTC.

To note about this clonotype: A read error may produce the germline difference seen at one junction end. In DNA form, the CDR3 reads TGTGCCAGCAGTATAGATCTCACAGCCAACAATGAACCTTTCTTC. It translates to CASSIDLTANNEPFF. The V gene is TRBV19, the J gene TRBJ1-1; D remains unclear. The CDR3 runs 15 residues. The germline gives CDR1 LNHDA, CDR2 SQIVND (reference sequence).